This record concerns one T cell receptor (beta chain) sequence. Its antigen is not known. This record comes from a study of shared clonotypes between healthy human individuals. Caucasian adults residing in Nashville, Tennessee made up all the donors. Germline lookup yields CDR1 MDHEN and CDR2 SYDVKM. The V and J ends lost 6 bases and 3 bases, in that order; junction bases with no gene match: 10. The CDR3 totals 16 residues. General observations from the study: Only blood samples were collected, and tissue repertoires likely differ.

Every immunoSEQ plate was one replicate of a subset's evenly spread DNA. Assay: immunoSEQ multiplex PCR; the TCRdb copy retains only in-frame clones and omits some. Of a few hundred thousand clones in the sample, approximately 77% were seen once. The TCR comes from a middle-aged woman in good health. Some clones in this sample may be carry-over from other donors' samples. The sequencing input was PBMCs. The rearrangement links TRBV28 to TRBJ1-2, with TRBD1 matching 10 bases. CDR3 sequence (DNA): TGTGCCAGCAGCCAGATCTCCGGGACAGGGGACTATGGCTACACCTTC. Translating it yields CASSQISGTGDYGYTF.